This TCR beta chain was documented in a study of CD8 T cells in ankylosing spondylitis. TCRdb recomputed calls from the 5' RACE reads with MiXCR, one row per CDR3 protein. The data contain 200,000 or so distinct CDR3 sequences, around 13% of them seen just once; the ten biggest clones take up approximately 11%. V lost 5 bases to trimming and J lost 9 bases, with 20 bases between them. Per the germline V gene, CDR1 is SGHVS and CDR2 is FNYEAQ. CDR3 length: 15 amino acids. This chain connects TRBV7-6 to TRBJ2-1; D may correspond to TRBD1 or TRBD2 (6 bases each). The sequence derives from a female donor with ankylosing spondylitis or in good health (not recorded which). Sequenced: blood, either unsorted or a sorted T cell fraction (not recorded which). The CDR3 nucleotides are TGTGCCAGCAGCCGACAGAGGGGGGCAATCGCTGAGCAGTTCTTC. As protein: CASSRQRGAIAEQFF.